This note documents a single T cell receptor (beta chain) sequence. The method was immunoSEQ multiplex PCR; TCRdb's version includes in-frame clones alone and lacks a portion of them. The table includes roughly 250,000 clones, about 85% detected once. The data were taken from a study of blood T cell repertoires in COVID-19. Study-level information: In each case, the material was cDNA or gDNA derived from T cells, B-cell-depleted T cells, or PBMCs.

The CDR3 contains 15 residues. Looked up from germline, CDR1 is MGHRA and CDR2 is YSYEKL. V lost 5 bases, J lost 0 bases, and 13 bases lay in between. The TCR originated in a man aged 55 to 70 who had recovered from COVID-19. Sample: peripheral blood. This chain joins TRBV4-1 and TRBJ1-1; D not resolved. In DNA, the CDR3 is TGCGCCAGCAGCACCCGGGGAGACATGAACACTGAAGCTTTCTTT. Amino acid sequence: CASSTRGDMNTEAFF.